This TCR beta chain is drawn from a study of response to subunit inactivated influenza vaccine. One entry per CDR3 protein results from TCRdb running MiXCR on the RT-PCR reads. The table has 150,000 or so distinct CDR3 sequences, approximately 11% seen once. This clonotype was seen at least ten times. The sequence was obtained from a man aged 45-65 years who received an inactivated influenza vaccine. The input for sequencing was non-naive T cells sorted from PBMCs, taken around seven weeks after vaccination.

The CDR3 nucleotides are TGCAGCGTTGCCGGGACAGGGAGGTTGGAGGGCTACACCTTC. Encoded protein: CSVAGTGRLEGYTF. V usage is TRBV29-1 and J usage is TRBJ1-2; TRBD1 matches at 9 bases. Unmatched junction bases numbered 11, after V lost 4 bases and J lost 8 bases. CDR1 and CDR2 (germline): SQVTM, ANQGSEA. The CDR3 has 14 residues.